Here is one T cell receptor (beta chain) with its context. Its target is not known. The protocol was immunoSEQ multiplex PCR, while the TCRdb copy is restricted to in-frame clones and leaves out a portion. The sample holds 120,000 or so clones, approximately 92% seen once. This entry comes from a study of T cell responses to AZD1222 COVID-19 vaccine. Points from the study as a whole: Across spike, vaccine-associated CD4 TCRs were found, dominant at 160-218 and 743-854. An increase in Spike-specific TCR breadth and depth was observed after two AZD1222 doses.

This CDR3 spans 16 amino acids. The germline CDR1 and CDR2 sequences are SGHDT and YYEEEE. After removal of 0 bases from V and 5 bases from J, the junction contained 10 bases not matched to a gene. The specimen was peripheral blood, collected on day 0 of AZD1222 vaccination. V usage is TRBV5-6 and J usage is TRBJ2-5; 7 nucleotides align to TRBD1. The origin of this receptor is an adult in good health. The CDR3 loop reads CASSLVGDRVRETQYF. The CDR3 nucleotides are TGTGCCAGCAGCTTGGTTGGAGACAGGGTAAGGGAGACCCAGTACTTC.